This T cell receptor (beta chain) is drawn from a study of PD-1 blockade in classical Hodgkin lymphoma. General study points: Later analyses included only patients treated at least 1 year post-ASCT. Newly diagnosed patients reportedly trailed healthy donors in baseline TCR diversity.

Method: immunoSEQ multiplex PCR; TCRdb's copy keeps in-frame clones and lacks some. This table has about 13,000 clones, around four fifths appearing once. Every patient experienced relapse after autologous stem cell transplantation, and brentuximab vedotin exposure varied. Complete response, partial response or progressive disease made up the best responses. As regards this clone: Its matching antigen is unknown.

The CDR3 has 17 residues. The V gene end was trimmed by 0 bases and the J gene end by 2 bases; junction bases not matched to a gene: 9. Germline V gene lookup returns CDR1 SGHNT and CDR2 YENEEA. Here the sequenced sample was peripheral blood mononuclear cells (PBMCs), taken at baseline. V usage is TRBV11-3 and J usage is TRBJ1-1, with 7 positions matching TRBD1. The source is a human donor with classical Hodgkin lymphoma. The CDR3 spells CASSLEMTGTANTEAFF. The DNA of the CDR3 is TGTGCCAGCAGCTTAGAAATGACCGGGACAGCTAACACTGAAGCTTTCTTT.